A selection of T cell receptor beta chains follows, all from one sample in a study of cytomegalovirus exposure and HLA in healthy donors. The protocol was immunoSEQ multiplex PCR, while the TCRdb copy is restricted to in-frame clones and leaves out a portion. This sample has about 220,000 clones, with 90% to 95% found just once. Material: PBMCs. The receptors derive from a young woman in good health and CMV-seronegative. The CDR3 runs from the conserved cysteine through the conserved F or W. The D gene is left open where the match is weak. Clone size is not always given. Where it is, it says once, few, many or a class for expanded clones.

CDR3 protein	CDR3 DNA	J gene	V gene	clone size	D gene
CASSDLGQGPYNEQFF	TGTGCCAGCAGTGATTTAGGACAGGGCCCCTACAATGAGCAGTTCTTC	TRBJ2-1	TRBV6-1	.	TRBD1
CASSVTGANTDTQYF	TGTGCCAGCAGTGTAACAGGGGCCAACACAGATACGCAGTATTTT	TRBJ2-3	TRBV6-1	.	TRBD1
CSVSGLWEQENIQYF	TGCAGCGTGTCTGGCCTCTGGGAACAGGAAAACATTCAGTACTTC	TRBJ2-4	TRBV29-1	once	.
CASSLALGFLAGYNEQFF	TGTGCCAGCAGCTTAGCACTAGGATTCCTCGCCGGCTACAATGAGCAGTTCTTC	TRBJ2-1	TRBV7-9	.	.
CASSYSWGEQFF	TGTGCCAGCAGCTATAGCTGGGGCGAGCAGTTCTTC	TRBJ2-1	TRBV5-4	.	.
CASSPPSGGSYNEQFF	TGTGCCAGCTCACCACCTTCCGGAGGCTCCTACAATGAGCAGTTCTTC	TRBJ2-1	TRBV18	.	.
CASTRDRSVRLPEAFF	TGTGCCAGTACGAGGGACAGGAGTGTACGTCTTCCTGAAGCTTTCTTT	TRBJ1-1	TRBV19	.	TRBD1
CASSYSPGWAYEQYF	TGTGCCAGCAGTTACTCCCCCGGGTGGGCCTACGAGCAGTACTTC	TRBJ2-7	TRBV6-6	.	.
CASSQSRGLYGYTF	TGTGCCAGCAGCCAAAGCAGGGGCCTCTATGGCTACACCTTC	TRBJ1-2	TRBV4-2	.	.
CASGGGYEQYF	TGTGCATCCGGGGGGGGCTACGAGCAGTACTTC	TRBJ2-7	TRBV7-6	once	TRBD2
CASSQGGSPGGGELFF	TGCGCCAGCAGCCAAGGTGGCAGCCCGGGAGGGGGGGAACTGTTTTTT	TRBJ1-4	TRBV4-1	.	.
CASSARTEDSRPQHF	TGTGCCAGCAGCGCCCGCACTGAGGATAGTCGGCCCCAGCATTTT	TRBJ1-5	TRBV4-2	.	.
CASSQTGGGEAFF	TGTGCCAGCAGTCAAACAGGGGGTGGTGAAGCTTTCTTT	TRBJ1-1	TRBV6-6	.	TRBD1
CASSPPTGENTEAFF	TGCGCCAGCAGCCCCCCGACAGGGGAAAACACTGAAGCTTTCTTT	TRBJ1-1	TRBV5-1	.	TRBD1
CASSLKPGIYGYTF	TGTGCCAGCAGCTTAAAACCAGGGATTTATGGCTACACCTTC	TRBJ1-2	TRBV7-2	.	.
CASSSRTGNTGELFF	TGTGCCAGCAGCTCAAGGACAGGGAACACCGGGGAGCTGTTTTTT	TRBJ2-2	TRBV11-3	once	TRBD1
CATSRVAGGAETQYF	TGTGCCACCAGCAGAGTGGCAGGAGGGGCCGAGACCCAGTACTTC	TRBJ2-5	TRBV15	.	.
CASSLRSGSPEQYF	TGTGCCAGCAGCTTGAGGAGCGGGAGTCCCGAGCAGTACTTC	TRBJ2-7	TRBV5-6	.	TRBD2
CASRTGRREETQYF	TGTGCCAGCAGGACTGGACGGAGGGAAGAGACCCAGTACTTC	TRBJ2-5	TRBV2	.	.
CASSQGRNTEAFF	TGTGCCAGTAGTCAGGGGAGGAACACTGAAGCTTTCTTT	TRBJ1-1	TRBV19	.	.
CASSQDLMRSGGYTF	TGCGCCAGCAGCCAAGATCTAATGCGGTCGGGTGGCTACACCTTC	TRBJ1-2	TRBV4-1	.	.
CASSLGGTLNYGYTF	TGTGCCAGCAGCTTAGGTGGCACCCTCAACTATGGCTACACCTTC	TRBJ1-2	TRBV7-2	once	.
CASSPSPGDGYTF	TGTGCTAGCAGCCCGTCCCCAGGGGATGGCTACACCTTC	TRBJ1-2	TRBV7-7	once	.
CASSLATGTGGETQYF	TGCGCCAGCAGCTTGGCGACCGGGACAGGGGGCGAGACCCAGTACTTC	TRBJ2-5	TRBV5-1	.	TRBD1
CASSLGLGPFEYEQYF	TGTGCCAGCAGCTTGGGACTAGGACCCTTTGAGTACGAGCAGTACTTC	TRBJ2-7	TRBV7-8	.	TRBD2
CSVRTGGSTEAFF	TGCAGCGTAAGGACAGGGGGGAGCACTGAAGCTTTCTTT	TRBJ1-1	TRBV29-1	.	TRBD1
CASSFTARGSYEQYF	TGTGCCAGCAGCTTCACCGCCCGGGGGTCCTACGAGCAGTACTTC	TRBJ2-7	TRBV7-2	once	.
CASSLSLWGRLNTDTQYF	TGTGCCAGCAGCTTATCACTGTGGGGGCGACTGAACACAGATACGCAGTATTTT	TRBJ2-3	TRBV7-2	.	.
CASSLVISDSITEAFF	TGTGCCAGCAGCTTAGTAATCTCGGACAGCATCACTGAAGCTTTCTTT	TRBJ1-1	TRBV7-6	.	.
CASAGDSISYNEQFF	TGTGCCTCCGCCGGGGACTCAATCTCCTACAATGAGCAGTTCTTC	TRBJ2-1	TRBV6-5	.	.